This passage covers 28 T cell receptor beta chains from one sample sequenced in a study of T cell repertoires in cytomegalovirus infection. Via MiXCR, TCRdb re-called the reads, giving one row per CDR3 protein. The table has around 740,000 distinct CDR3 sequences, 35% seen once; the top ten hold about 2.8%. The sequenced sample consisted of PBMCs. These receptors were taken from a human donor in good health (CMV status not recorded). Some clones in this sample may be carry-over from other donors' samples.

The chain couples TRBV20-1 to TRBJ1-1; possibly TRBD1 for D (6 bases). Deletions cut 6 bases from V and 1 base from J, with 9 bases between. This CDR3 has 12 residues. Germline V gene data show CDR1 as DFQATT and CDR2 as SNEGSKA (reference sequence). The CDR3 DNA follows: TGCAGTGCCTTACAGGGGAACACTGAAGCTTTCTTT. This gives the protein CSALQGNTEAFF.

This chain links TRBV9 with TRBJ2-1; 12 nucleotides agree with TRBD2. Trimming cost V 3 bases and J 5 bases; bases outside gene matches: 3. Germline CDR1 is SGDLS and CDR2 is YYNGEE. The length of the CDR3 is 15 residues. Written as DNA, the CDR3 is TGTGCCAGCAGCGCAACTAGCGGGGGGAACAATGAGCAGTTCTTC. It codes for CASSATSGGNNEQFF.

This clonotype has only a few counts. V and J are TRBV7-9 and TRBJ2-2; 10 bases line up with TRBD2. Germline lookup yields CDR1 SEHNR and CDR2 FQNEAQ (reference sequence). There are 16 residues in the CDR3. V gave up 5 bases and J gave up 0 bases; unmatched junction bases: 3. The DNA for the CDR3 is TGTGCCAGCAGCGCCAGCGGGAGGGCGAACACCGGGGAGCTGTTTTTT. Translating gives CASSASGRANTGELFF.

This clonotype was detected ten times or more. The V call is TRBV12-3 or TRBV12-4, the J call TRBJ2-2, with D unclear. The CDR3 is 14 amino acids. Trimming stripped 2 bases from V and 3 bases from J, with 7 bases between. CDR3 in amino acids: CASSLPWHTGELFF. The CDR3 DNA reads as TGTGCCAGCAGTTTACCGTGGCACACCGGGGAGCTGTTTTTT.

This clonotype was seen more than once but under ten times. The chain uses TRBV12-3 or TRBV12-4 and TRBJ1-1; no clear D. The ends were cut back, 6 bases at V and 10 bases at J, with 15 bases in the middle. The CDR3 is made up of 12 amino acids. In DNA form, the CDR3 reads TGTGCCAGCAGCCCAGAGGGTCGAGGAGCTTTCTTT. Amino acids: CASSPEGRGAFF.

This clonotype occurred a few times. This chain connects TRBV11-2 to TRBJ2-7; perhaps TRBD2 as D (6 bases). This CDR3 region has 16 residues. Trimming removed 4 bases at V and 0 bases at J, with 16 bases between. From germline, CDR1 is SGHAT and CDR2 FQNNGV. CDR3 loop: CASSSYSTAGSYEQYF. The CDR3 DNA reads TGTGCCAGCAGCTCCTACTCTACAGCGGGCTCCTACGAGCAGTACTTC.

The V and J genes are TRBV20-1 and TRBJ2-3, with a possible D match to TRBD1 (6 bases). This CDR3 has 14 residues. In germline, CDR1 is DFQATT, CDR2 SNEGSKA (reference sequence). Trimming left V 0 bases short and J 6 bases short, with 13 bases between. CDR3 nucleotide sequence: TGCAGTGCTAGAGATCTTAGGACAGAGGATACGCAGTATTTT. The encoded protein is CSARDLRTEDTQYF.

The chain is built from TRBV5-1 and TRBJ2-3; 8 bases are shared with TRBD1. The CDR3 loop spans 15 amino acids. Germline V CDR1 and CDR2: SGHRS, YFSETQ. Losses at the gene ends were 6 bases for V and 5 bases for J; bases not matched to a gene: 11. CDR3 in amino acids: CASTQEGQGKDTQYF. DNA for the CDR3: TGCGCCAGCACTCAAGAAGGACAGGGAAAAGATACGCAGTATTTT.

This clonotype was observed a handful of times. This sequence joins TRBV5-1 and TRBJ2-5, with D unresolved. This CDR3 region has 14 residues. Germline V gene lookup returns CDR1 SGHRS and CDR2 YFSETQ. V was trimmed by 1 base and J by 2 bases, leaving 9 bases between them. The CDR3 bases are TGCGCCAGCAGCTTGCTCAGTCCACAAGAGACCCAGTACTTC. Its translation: CASSLLSPQETQYF.

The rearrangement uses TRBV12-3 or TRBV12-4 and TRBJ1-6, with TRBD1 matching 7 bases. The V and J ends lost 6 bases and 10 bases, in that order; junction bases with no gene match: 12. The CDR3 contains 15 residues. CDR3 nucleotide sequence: TGTGCCAGCAGACCCCGACAGGGCGTCAGCTCACCCCTCCACTTT. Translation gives CASRPRQGVSSPLHF.

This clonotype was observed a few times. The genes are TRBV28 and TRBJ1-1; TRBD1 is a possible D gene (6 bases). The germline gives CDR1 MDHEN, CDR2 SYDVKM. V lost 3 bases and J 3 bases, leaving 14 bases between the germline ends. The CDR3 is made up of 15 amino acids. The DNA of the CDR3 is TGTGCCAGCAGTTTTCCCGCAGGGGAGCACACTGAAGCTTTCTTT. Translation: CASSFPAGEHTEAFF.

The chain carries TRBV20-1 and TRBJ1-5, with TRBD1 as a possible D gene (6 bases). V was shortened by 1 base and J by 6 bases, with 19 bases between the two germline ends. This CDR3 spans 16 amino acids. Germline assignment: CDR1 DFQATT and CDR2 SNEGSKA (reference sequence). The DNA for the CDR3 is TGCAGTGCTAGAGCGACTTCCTCTCAGGGGAGTCAGCCCCAGCATTTT. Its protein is CSARATSSQGSQPQHF.

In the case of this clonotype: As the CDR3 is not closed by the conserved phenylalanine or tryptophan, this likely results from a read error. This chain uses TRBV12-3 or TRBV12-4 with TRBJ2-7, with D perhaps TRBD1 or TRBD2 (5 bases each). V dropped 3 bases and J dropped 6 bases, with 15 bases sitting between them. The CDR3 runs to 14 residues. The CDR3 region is CASSFLGGVGEQYL. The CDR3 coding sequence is TGTGCCAGCAGTTTCCTTGGGGGAGTCGGCGAGCAGTACTTA.

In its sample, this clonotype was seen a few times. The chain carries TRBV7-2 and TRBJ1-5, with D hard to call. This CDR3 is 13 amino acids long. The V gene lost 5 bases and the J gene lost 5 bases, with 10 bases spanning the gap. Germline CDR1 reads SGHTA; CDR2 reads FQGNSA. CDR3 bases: TGTGCCAGCAGCCCCCCAGGCCATCAGCCCCAGCATTTT. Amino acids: CASSPPGHQPQHF.

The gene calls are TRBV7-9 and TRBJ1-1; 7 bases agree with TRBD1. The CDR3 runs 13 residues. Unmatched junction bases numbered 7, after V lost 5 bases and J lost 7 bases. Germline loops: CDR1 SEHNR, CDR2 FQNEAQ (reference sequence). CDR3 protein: CASSPRDSNEAFF. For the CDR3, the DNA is TGTGCCAGCAGCCCCCGGGACAGTAATGAAGCTTTCTTT.

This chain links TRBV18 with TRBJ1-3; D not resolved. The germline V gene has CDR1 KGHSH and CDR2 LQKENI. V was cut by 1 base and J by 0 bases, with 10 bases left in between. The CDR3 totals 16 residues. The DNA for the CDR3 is TGTGCCAGCTCACCACTTACCAGAGCCTCTGGAAACACCATATATTTT. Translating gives CASSPLTRASGNTIYF.

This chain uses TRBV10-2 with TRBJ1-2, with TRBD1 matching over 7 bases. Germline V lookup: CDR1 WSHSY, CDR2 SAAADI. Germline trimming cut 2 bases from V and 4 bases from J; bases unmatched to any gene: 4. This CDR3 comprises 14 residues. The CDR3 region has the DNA TGCGCCAGCAGTGAGGGGTCAGGGGGCTATGGCTACACCTTC. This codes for CASSEGSGGYGYTF.

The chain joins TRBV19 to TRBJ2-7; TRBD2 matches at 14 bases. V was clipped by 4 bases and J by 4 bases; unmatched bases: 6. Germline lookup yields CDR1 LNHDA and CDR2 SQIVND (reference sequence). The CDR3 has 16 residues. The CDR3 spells CASSTRGTSGSYEQYF. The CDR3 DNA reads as TGTGCCAGTAGTACTCGGGGGACTAGCGGGAGTTACGAGCAGTACTTC.

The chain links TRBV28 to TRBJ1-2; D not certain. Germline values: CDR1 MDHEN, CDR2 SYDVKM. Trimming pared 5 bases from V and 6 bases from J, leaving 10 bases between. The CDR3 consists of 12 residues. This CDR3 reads CASSQVPDGYTF. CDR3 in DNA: TGTGCCAGCAGTCAGGTACCAGATGGCTACACCTTC.

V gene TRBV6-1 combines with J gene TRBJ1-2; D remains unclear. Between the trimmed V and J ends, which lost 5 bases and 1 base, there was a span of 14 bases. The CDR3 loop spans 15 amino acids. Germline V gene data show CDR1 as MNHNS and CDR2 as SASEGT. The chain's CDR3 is CASSTRHERNYGYTF. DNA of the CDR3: TGTGCCAGCAGTACTAGACACGAACGTAACTATGGCTACACCTTC.

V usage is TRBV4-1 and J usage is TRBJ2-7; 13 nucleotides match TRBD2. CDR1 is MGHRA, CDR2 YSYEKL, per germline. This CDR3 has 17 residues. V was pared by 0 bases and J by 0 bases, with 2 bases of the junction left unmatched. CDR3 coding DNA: TGCGCCAGCAGCCAAGAAACTAGCGGGGGGGCCTCCTACGAGCAGTACTTC. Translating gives CASSQETSGGASYEQYF.

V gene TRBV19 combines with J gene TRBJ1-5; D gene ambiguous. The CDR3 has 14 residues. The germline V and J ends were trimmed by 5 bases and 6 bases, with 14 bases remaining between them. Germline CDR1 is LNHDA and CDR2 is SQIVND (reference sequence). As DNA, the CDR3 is TGTGCCAGTAGTGGGCAGGAACTTATTCAGCCCCAGCATTTT. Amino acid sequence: CASSGQELIQPQHF. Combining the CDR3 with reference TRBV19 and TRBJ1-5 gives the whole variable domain DGGITQSPKYLFRKEGQNVTLSCEQNLNHDAMYWYRQDPGQGLRLIYYSQIVNDFQKGDIAEGYSVSREKKESFPLTVTSAQKNPTAFYLCASSGQELIQPQHFGDGTRLSIL.

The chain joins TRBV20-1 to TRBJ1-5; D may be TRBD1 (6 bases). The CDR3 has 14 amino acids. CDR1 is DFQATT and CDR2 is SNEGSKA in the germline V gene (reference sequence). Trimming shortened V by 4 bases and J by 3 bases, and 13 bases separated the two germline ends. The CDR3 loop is CSAKLGGNNQPQHF. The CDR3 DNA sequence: TGCAGTGCTAAGTTAGGGGGGAACAATCAGCCCCAGCATTTT.

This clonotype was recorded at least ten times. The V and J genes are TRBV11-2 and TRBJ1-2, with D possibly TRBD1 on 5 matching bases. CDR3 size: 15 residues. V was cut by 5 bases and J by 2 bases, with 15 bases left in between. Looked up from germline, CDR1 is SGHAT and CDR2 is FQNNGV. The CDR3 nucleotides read TGTGCCAGCAGCCCCCTCGCCAGGGCCAACTATGGCTACACCTTC. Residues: CASSPLARANYGYTF.

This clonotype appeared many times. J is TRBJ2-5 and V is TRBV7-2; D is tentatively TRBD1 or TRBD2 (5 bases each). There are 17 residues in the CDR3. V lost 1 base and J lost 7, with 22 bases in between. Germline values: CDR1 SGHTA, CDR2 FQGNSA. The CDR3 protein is CASSLGVAGALDGTQYF. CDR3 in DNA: TGTGCCAGCAGCTTAGGCGTCGCCGGGGCGTTAGATGGGACCCAGTACTTC.

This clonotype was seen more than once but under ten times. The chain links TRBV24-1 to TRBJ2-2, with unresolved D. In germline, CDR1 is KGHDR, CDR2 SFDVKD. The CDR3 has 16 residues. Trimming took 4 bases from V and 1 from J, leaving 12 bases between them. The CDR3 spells CATSDHELMNTGELFF. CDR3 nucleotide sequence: TGTGCCACCAGTGACCACGAACTAATGAACACCGGGGAGCTGTTTTTT.

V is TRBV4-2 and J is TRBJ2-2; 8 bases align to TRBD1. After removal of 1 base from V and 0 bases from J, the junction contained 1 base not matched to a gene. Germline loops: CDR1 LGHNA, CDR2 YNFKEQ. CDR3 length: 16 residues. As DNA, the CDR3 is TGTGCCAGCAGCCAAGGACAGGGGACGAACACCGGGGAGCTGTTTTTT. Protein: CASSQGQGTNTGELFF.

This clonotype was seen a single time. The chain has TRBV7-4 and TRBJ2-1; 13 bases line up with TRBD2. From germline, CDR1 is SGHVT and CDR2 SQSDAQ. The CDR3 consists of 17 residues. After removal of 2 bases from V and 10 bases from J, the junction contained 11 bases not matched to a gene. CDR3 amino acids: CASSLPGLAGAGKEQFF. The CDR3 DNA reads TGTGCCAGCAGCTTACCTGGACTAGCGGGGGCCGGGAAGGAGCAGTTCTTC.